The rows below give T cell receptor beta chains drawn from one sample of a study of blood T cell repertoires in COVID-19. TCRdb's table, derived via immunoSEQ multiplex PCR, lists solely in-frame clones and lacks some. The sample has about 230,000 clones; 65% to 90% are singletons. The specimen sequenced was peripheral blood. These receptors came from a woman in her thirties or forties who had recovered from COVID-19. CDR3s leave out the opening cysteine and the closing phenylalanine or tryptophan. D genes are given only for firm matches. Expanded clones are given a class, and other clones once, few, many or no size at all.

j_call: TRBJ2-3
clone_size: .
d_call: .
v_call: TRBV9
cdr3_aa: ASSVFSQDTQY

j_call: TRBJ2-7
clone_size: .
d_call: TRBD2
v_call: TRBV7-2
cdr3_aa: ASSLEAAGGLLGYEQY

j_call: TRBJ2-5
clone_size: .
d_call: .
v_call: TRBV19
cdr3_aa: ASSIGTQETQY

j_call: TRBJ2-1
clone_size: .
d_call: .
v_call: TRBV28
cdr3_aa: ASAQEYNEQF

j_call: TRBJ1-4
clone_size: .
d_call: .
v_call: TRBV18
cdr3_aa: ASSPATGEKLF

j_call: TRBJ1-4
clone_size: .
d_call: .
v_call: TRBV5-1
cdr3_aa: ASSEMGHGTNEKLF

j_call: TRBJ2-5
clone_size: .
d_call: .
v_call: TRBV11-2
cdr3_aa: ASSITQGGQIQETQY

j_call: TRBJ1-6
clone_size: many
d_call: .
v_call: TRBV4-1
cdr3_aa: ASSQEQTYNSPLH

j_call: TRBJ2-5
clone_size: .
d_call: TRBD2
v_call: TRBV7-2
cdr3_aa: ASSLSGTSGGLSETQY

j_call: TRBJ2-7
clone_size: .
d_call: .
v_call: TRBV18
cdr3_aa: ASSPPRNYLDYEQY

j_call: TRBJ2-3
clone_size: .
d_call: .
v_call: TRBV7-3
cdr3_aa: ASSSGVGGTDTQY

j_call: TRBJ1-3
clone_size: .
d_call: .
v_call: TRBV6-5
cdr3_aa: ASKRGYGNTIY

j_call: TRBJ2-5
clone_size: .
d_call: TRBD2
v_call: TRBV13
cdr3_aa: ASSPGTSGQETQY

j_call: TRBJ2-1
clone_size: .
d_call: .
v_call: TRBV19
cdr3_aa: ASSPLFQGNEQF

j_call: TRBJ1-2
clone_size: .
d_call: TRBD1
v_call: TRBV2
cdr3_aa: ASRQGQGGGYT

j_call: TRBJ1-6
clone_size: .
d_call: .
v_call: TRBV6-4
cdr3_aa: ASSEQSNSPLH

j_call: TRBJ2-7
clone_size: .
d_call: TRBD2
v_call: TRBV7-9
cdr3_aa: ASSAIMGLGGNYEQY

j_call: TRBJ1-2
clone_size: .
d_call: .
v_call: TRBV5-4
cdr3_aa: ASSFEWAGYT

j_call: TRBJ2-1
clone_size: .
d_call: .
v_call: TRBV6-6
cdr3_aa: ASSFGDGGVNEQF

j_call: TRBJ1-1
clone_size: .
d_call: .
v_call: TRBV7-2
cdr3_aa: ASSPWTGMNTEAF

j_call: TRBJ2-3
clone_size: .
d_call: .
v_call: TRBV4-2
cdr3_aa: ASSQDTRGRRANTQY

j_call: TRBJ2-7
clone_size: .
d_call: TRBD2
v_call: TRBV3-1/TRBV3-2
cdr3_aa: ASSQEGGFYFGEQY

j_call: TRBJ2-7
clone_size: once
d_call: TRBD1
v_call: TRBV5-1
cdr3_aa: ASSPLGTVPYEQY

j_call: TRBJ2-5
clone_size: .
d_call: TRBD2
v_call: TRBV7-9
cdr3_aa: ASSYPSGGGETQY

j_call: TRBJ2-3
clone_size: .
d_call: TRBD1
v_call: TRBV7-2
cdr3_aa: ASSTGVSTDTQY

j_call: TRBJ2-3
clone_size: .
d_call: .
v_call: TRBV5-1
cdr3_aa: ASSAPGRAADTQY

j_call: TRBJ2-6
clone_size: few
d_call: .
v_call: TRBV6-6
cdr3_aa: ASSKPVVGANVLT

j_call: TRBJ2-2
clone_size: .
d_call: TRBD2
v_call: TRBV11-2
cdr3_aa: ASSLGEGSNTGELF

j_call: TRBJ1-4
clone_size: .
d_call: .
v_call: TRBV18
cdr3_aa: ASSPRGTTNEKLF

j_call: TRBJ1-6
clone_size: .
d_call: .
v_call: TRBV6-6
cdr3_aa: ASSFQGYNSPLH

j_call: TRBJ1-6
clone_size: .
d_call: .
v_call: TRBV30
cdr3_aa: AWRWGQENSPLH

j_call: TRBJ2-7
clone_size: .
d_call: TRBD1
v_call: TRBV10-3
cdr3_aa: AISPGGGQGLFEQY

j_call: TRBJ2-7
clone_size: .
d_call: .
v_call: TRBV13
cdr3_aa: ASTLGLWDSESSYEQY

j_call: TRBJ2-3
clone_size: .
d_call: TRBD1
v_call: TRBV7-9
cdr3_aa: ASSLGQGATAFTDTQY

j_call: TRBJ2-5
clone_size: .
d_call: TRBD1
v_call: TRBV6-2/TRBV6-3
cdr3_aa: ASSTRQGFLQETQY

j_call: TRBJ1-6
clone_size: .
d_call: TRBD1
v_call: TRBV7-2
cdr3_aa: ASSYRQGNSPLH

j_call: TRBJ2-5
clone_size: .
d_call: .
v_call: TRBV5-1
cdr3_aa: ASSLVGALQETQY

j_call: TRBJ2-5
clone_size: .
d_call: .
v_call: TRBV4-3
cdr3_aa: ASSHINRGAQETQY

j_call: TRBJ1-1
clone_size: .
d_call: TRBD1
v_call: TRBV6-2/TRBV6-3
cdr3_aa: ASSLSRGQNTEAF

j_call: TRBJ1-3
clone_size: .
d_call: TRBD1
v_call: TRBV5-1
cdr3_aa: ASSFYGTAGNTIY

j_call: TRBJ2-3
clone_size: .
d_call: .
v_call: TRBV5-6
cdr3_aa: ASSWLDSRSTDTQY

j_call: TRBJ2-7
clone_size: .
d_call: TRBD1
v_call: TRBV3-1/TRBV3-2
cdr3_aa: ASSQDLGQGREQY

j_call: TRBJ1-1
clone_size: few
d_call: TRBD1
v_call: TRBV13
cdr3_aa: ASSLPTGMNTEAF

j_call: TRBJ1-1
clone_size: .
d_call: .
v_call: TRBV28
cdr3_aa: ASSPLGLGNTEAF

j_call: TRBJ2-7
clone_size: .
d_call: .
v_call: TRBV12-1
cdr3_aa: ASSFGVWRPQDDEQY

j_call: TRBJ2-7
clone_size: .
d_call: TRBD1
v_call: TRBV11-3
cdr3_aa: ASSVWTGGPYEQY

j_call: TRBJ1-5
clone_size: few
d_call: .
v_call: TRBV9
cdr3_aa: ASSPGFSQPQH

j_call: TRBJ2-3
clone_size: .
d_call: .
v_call: TRBV11-1
cdr3_aa: ASSLVGGSSTDTQY

j_call: TRBJ1-6
clone_size: .
d_call: TRBD1
v_call: TRBV7-9
cdr3_aa: ASSLGDRVNSPLH

j_call: TRBJ1-1
clone_size: .
d_call: .
v_call: TRBV10-3
cdr3_aa: AISEAVAGREEAF

j_call: TRBJ1-1
clone_size: .
d_call: .
v_call: TRBV11-3
cdr3_aa: ASSYYNTEAF

j_call: TRBJ1-2
clone_size: .
d_call: .
v_call: TRBV28
cdr3_aa: ASSLGAFDGYT

j_call: TRBJ1-1
clone_size: .
d_call: .
v_call: TRBV3-1/TRBV3-2
cdr3_aa: ASSPKDGEGTEAF

j_call: TRBJ2-5
clone_size: .
d_call: .
v_call: TRBV7-2
cdr3_aa: ASSLAVSGQETQY

j_call: TRBJ1-2
clone_size: .
d_call: TRBD1
v_call: TRBV19
cdr3_aa: AAGTGDFYYGYT

j_call: TRBJ2-7
clone_size: once
d_call: .
v_call: TRBV19
cdr3_aa: ASSAGRYYEQY

j_call: TRBJ2-3
clone_size: .
d_call: .
v_call: TRBV15
cdr3_aa: ATSRGGDTSTDTQY

j_call: TRBJ2-1
clone_size: .
d_call: .
v_call: TRBV7-2
cdr3_aa: ASSSQGPSNEQF

j_call: TRBJ1-3
clone_size: once
d_call: TRBD1
v_call: TRBV18
cdr3_aa: ASSPTGTGKMGGNTIY

j_call: TRBJ1-5
clone_size: .
d_call: TRBD1
v_call: TRBV19
cdr3_aa: ASSTTGDSNQPQH